The 8 T cell receptor beta chains below come from one sample, sequenced in a study of patients and donors after allogeneic stem cell transplantation. MiXCR, applied by TCRdb to the RT-PCR reads, yields one record per CDR3 protein. The profile covers some 880,000 distinct CDR3 sequences, with roughly 17% appearing a single time and 5% to 6.5% taken by the ten largest. Sequencing was done on a sample of blood, either unsorted or a sorted T cell fraction (not recorded which). These receptors were taken from a human donor who was either an allogeneic HSCT recipient or a stem cell or donor lymphocyte infusion donor (not recorded which). It is not recorded whose cells these are; they may come from a transplant donor.

The chain couples TRBV5-1 to TRBJ2-1; the match to TRBD2 covers 11 bases. The CDR3 is made up of 16 amino acids. Per the germline V gene, CDR1 is SGHRS and CDR2 is YFSETQ. V shed 0 bases, J shed 6 bases, and the junction held 5 bases outside the gene matches. CDR3 DNA: TGCGCCAGCAGCTTGGGGCTAGCGGGGGGCGGCAATGAGCAGTTCTTC. As protein: CASSLGLAGGGNEQFF.

This clonotype was counted a few times. The V gene is TRBV5-1, the J gene TRBJ2-2; unclear D gene. Germline-derived CDR1 and CDR2 are SGHRS and YFSETQ. Trimming shortened V by 1 base and J by 1 base, and 11 bases separated the two germline ends. This CDR3 has 16 amino acids. CDR3 protein: CASSLKGSLNTGELFF. The DNA for the CDR3 is TGCGCCAGCAGCTTGAAAGGCTCACTGAACACCGGGGAGCTGTTTTTT.

This clonotype has at least ten counts. The V gene is TRBV12-3 or TRBV12-4, the J gene TRBJ1-6; TRBD1 agrees at 7 bases. The CDR3 loop spans 15 amino acids. With V trimmed by 5 bases and J by 5 bases, 6 bases remained unmatched. CDR3: CASSLRQGHNSPLHF. The DNA for the CDR3 is TGTGCCAGCAGTCTCCGACAGGGCCATAATTCACCCCTCCACTTT.

In its sample, this clonotype was seen a few times. The chain joins TRBV9 to TRBJ2-5; TRBD2 matches 13 bases. CDR1 and CDR2 from the germline V gene are SGDLS and YYNGEE. The junction had 5 bases not matched to a gene; V was cut back by 0 bases and J by 12 bases. The CDR3 has 14 residues. The CDR3 nucleotides read TGTGCCAGCAGCGTAGGAGGACTAGCGGGAGAGAAGTACTTC. As protein: CASSVGGLAGEKYF.

The chain links TRBV7-8 to TRBJ1-1; weak D call: TRBD1 (6 bases). Germline V lookup: CDR1 SGHVS, CDR2 FQNEAQ. CDR3 length: 14 amino acids. V was shortened by 1 base and J by 7 bases, with 13 bases between the two germline ends. DNA of the CDR3: TGTGCCAGCAGCTTAGAGGCGGGGGCGGATGAAGCTTTCTTT. It encodes CASSLEAGADEAFF.

This clonotype showed up just a few times. V gene TRBV6-5 combines with J gene TRBJ2-7; 8 nucleotides agree with TRBD1. Germline values: CDR1 MNHEY, CDR2 SVGAGI. V shed 2 bases, J shed 4 bases, and the junction held 7 bases outside the gene matches. This CDR3 region has 15 residues. The CDR3 sequence: CASSYKPGGFYEQYF. CDR3 in DNA: TGTGCCAGCAGTTACAAACCAGGGGGCTTTTACGAGCAGTACTTC.

J is TRBJ1-1 and V is TRBV7-3; possibly TRBD1 for D (5 bases). CDR3 length equals 13 residues. Deletions cut 5 bases from V and 11 bases from J, with 18 bases between. The germline CDR1 and CDR2 sequences are SGHTA and FQGTGA. CDR3 in DNA: TGTGCCAGCAGCCAAGGGGAGGGTGCGGGGGCTTTCTTT. Amino acid sequence: CASSQGEGAGAFF.

This clonotype was observed a few times. The gene calls are TRBV20-1 and TRBJ2-1, with a possible D match to TRBD1 (6 bases). V lost 3 bases to trimming and J lost 4 bases, with 16 bases between them. CDR3 size: 15 residues. The germline CDR1 and CDR2 sequences are DFQATT and SNEGSKA (reference sequence). In DNA form, the CDR3 reads TGCAGTGCTAGGGATCGAGGACAGTCTTACAATGAGCAGTTCTTC. It encodes CSARDRGQSYNEQFF.